This T cell receptor (beta chain) was captured by sequencing in a study of CXCR3-negative and CXCR3-positive naive CD8 T cells. With UMI labels, 5' RACE was used to prepare the TRB cDNA libraries. Following a re-call of the 5' RACE reads, TCRdb has one entry per CDR3 protein and lacks DNA. This sample's table reports about 39,000 distinct CDR3 sequences. In germline, CDR1 is SQVTM, CDR2 ANQGSEA. There are 13 residues in the CDR3. Specimen: memory CD8+ T cells from blood. The sequence derives from a human donor in good health. Some clones in this sample may be carry-over from other donors' samples. The chain combines TRBV29-1 with TRBJ2-2; the D gene TCRdb calls, TRBD1, cannot be checked with no DNA. The CDR3 spells CSVWTVNTGELFF.